This TCR beta chain was found in a study of tumor-infiltrating lymphocytes in primary liver carcinoma. Study summary: Patients underwent resection of primary liver carcinoma. The study, taken as a whole, reports: Tumor-adjacent and tumor-blood pairs showed less overlap than tumor region pairs.

RNA isolated from unsorted whole blood supplied the blood RNA, with germline DNA also extracted. From approximately 530 ng of total RNA, TCR beta-specific cDNA was reverse-transcribed using a constant-region primer. A slightly modified ARM-PCR protocol with three nested multiplex PCR rounds produced these TCR beta libraries. It was with TRBV1-TRBV30 forward primers and a C-beta reverse primer that the first two PCR rounds were run, at around 11 cycles each. One entry per CDR3 protein results from TCRdb running MiXCR on the multiplex PCR reads. This sample has some 320,000 distinct CDR3 sequences; around three fifths occur once, and the top ten carry roughly 8.9%. This clonotype is a singleton in its sample. What it recognizes is unknown. An end of the junction differs from the germline gene, which may be a read error. The CDR3 is made up of 12 amino acids.

This clonotype was obtained from a man in his forties with primary liver carcinoma and hepatitis B virus infection. The chain recombines TRBV12-3 or TRBV12-4 with TRBJ1-5, with 7 bases lining up with TRBD1. The material sequenced was peripheral blood. The CDR3 spells CANGDSNQPPHF. The CDR3 DNA sequence: TGCGCCAACGGGGACAGCAATCAGCCCCCGCATTTT.